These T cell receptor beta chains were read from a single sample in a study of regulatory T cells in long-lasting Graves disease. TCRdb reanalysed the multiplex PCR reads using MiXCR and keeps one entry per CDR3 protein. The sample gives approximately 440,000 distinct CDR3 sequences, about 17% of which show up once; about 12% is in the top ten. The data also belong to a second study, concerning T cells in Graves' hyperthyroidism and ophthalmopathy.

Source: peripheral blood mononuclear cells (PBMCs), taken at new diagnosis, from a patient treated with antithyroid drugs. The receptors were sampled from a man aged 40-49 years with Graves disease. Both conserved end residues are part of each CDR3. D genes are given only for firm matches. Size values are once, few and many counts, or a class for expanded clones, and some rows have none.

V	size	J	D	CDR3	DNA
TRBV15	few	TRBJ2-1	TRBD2	CATSVRPGLAVDEQFF	TGTGCCACCAGCGTTCGGCCGGGACTAGCGGTAGATGAGCAGTTCTTC
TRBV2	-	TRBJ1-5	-	CASTYGGGQPQHF	TGTGCCAGCACCTACGGAGGTGGGCAGCCCCAGCATTTT
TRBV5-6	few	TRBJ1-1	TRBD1	CASSKTGAEAFF	TGTGCCAGCAGCAAGACAGGGGCTGAAGCTTTCTTT
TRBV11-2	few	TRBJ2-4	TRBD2	CASSLVATSAVNIQYF	TGTGCCAGCAGCTTGGTCGCAACTAGCGCTGTAAACATTCAGTACTTC
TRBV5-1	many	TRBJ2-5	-	CASSLRVKETQYF	TGCGCCAGCAGCTTGCGCGTAAAAGAGACCCAGTACTTC
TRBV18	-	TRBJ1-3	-	CASSRQGTAGNTIYF	TGTGCCAGCTCACGTCAGGGGACGGCTGGAAACACCATATATTTT
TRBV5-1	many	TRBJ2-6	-	CASSLPGHSGANVLTF	TGCGCCAGCAGCTTGCCCGGACATTCGGGGGCCAACGTCCTGACTTTC
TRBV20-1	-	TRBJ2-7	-	CSARALVYEQYF	TGCAGTGCTAGAGCACTAGTCTACGAGCAGTACTTC
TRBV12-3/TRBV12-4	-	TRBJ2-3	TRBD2	CASGRASDTQYF	TGTGCCAGCGGGAGGGCCAGTGATACGCAGTATTTT
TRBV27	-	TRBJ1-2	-	CASSSMEGQKGYTF	TGTGCCAGCAGTTCAATGGAGGGCCAGAAAGGCTACACCTTC
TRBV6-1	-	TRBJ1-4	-	CASSEGWAGEKLFF	TGTGCCAGCAGTGAAGGCTGGGCTGGTGAAAAACTGTTTTTT
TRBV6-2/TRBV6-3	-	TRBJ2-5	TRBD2	CASSEMGTSGPLDF	TGTGCCAGCAGTGAAATGGGGACTAGCGGGCCTCTGGACTTC
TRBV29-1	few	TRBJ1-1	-	CSAQVEMNTEAFF	TGCAGCGCGCAGGTGGAAATGAACACTGAAGCTTTCTTT
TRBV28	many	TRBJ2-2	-	CASSLFWGRGTTGELFF	TGTGCCAGCAGTTTATTTTGGGGGCGCGGGACCACCGGGGAGCTGTTTTTT
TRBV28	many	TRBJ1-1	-	CASSWGSMNTEAFF	TGTGCCAGCAGTTGGGGTAGCATGAACACTGAAGCTTTCTTT
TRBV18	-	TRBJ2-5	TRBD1	CASSPPTGQGGETQYF	TGTGCCAGCTCACCACCGACGGGACAGGGGGGAGAGACCCAGTACTTC
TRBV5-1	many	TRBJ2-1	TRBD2	CASSFGLAGEQFF	TGCGCCAGCAGCTTTGGACTAGCGGGAGAGCAGTTCTTC
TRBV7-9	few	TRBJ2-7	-	CASSEGKGMAGATYEQYF	TGTGCCAGCAGCGAGGGGAAGGGAATGGCGGGCGCCACCTACGAGCAGTACTTC
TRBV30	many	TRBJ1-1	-	CAWSSWGSAGTTEAFF	TGTGCCTGGAGTAGTTGGGGGTCAGCTGGAACCACTGAAGCTTTCTTT
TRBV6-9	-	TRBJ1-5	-	CASSYAQGYQPQHF	TGTGCCAGCAGTTACGCCCAGGGGTATCAGCCCCAGCATTTT
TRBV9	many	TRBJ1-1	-	CASSVETGDTEAFF	TGTGCCAGCAGCGTAGAGACAGGTGACACTGAAGCTTTCTTT
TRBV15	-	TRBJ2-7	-	CATSRSGFAYEQYF	TGTGCCACCAGCAGATCGGGATTCGCCTACGAGCAGTACTTC
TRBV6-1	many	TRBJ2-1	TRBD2	CASSDGTSGRASYNEQFF	TGTGCCAGCAGTGACGGGACTAGCGGGAGGGCCTCCTACAATGAGCAGTTCTTC
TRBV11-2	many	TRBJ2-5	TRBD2	CASTGSLAGVTRPETQYF	TGTGCCAGCACCGGGTCACTAGCGGGAGTGACGAGGCCCGAGACCCAGTACTTC
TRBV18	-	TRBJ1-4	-	CASGQNNEKLFF	TGTGCCAGCGGACAGAATAATGAAAAACTGTTTTTT
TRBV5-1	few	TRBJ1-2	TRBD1	CASSFRDSNYGYTF	TGCGCCAGCAGCTTTCGGGACAGCAACTATGGCTACACCTTC
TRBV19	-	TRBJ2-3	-	CATSIGSGSTDTQYF	TGTGCCACCAGTATAGGATCAGGGTCCACAGATACGCAGTATTTT
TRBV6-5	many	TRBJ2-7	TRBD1	CASSYGLLTGANPYEQYF	TGTGCCAGCAGTTACGGGTTACTAACAGGGGCTAATCCCTACGAGCAGTACTTC
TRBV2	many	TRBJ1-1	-	CASRRQMNTEAFF	TGTGCCAGCAGACGGCAGATGAACACTGAAGCTTTCTTT
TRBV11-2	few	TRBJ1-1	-	CASSHLQRLNTEAFF	TGTGCCAGCAGCCATCTACAGAGACTGAACACTGAAGCTTTCTTT
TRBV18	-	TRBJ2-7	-	CASSPRGTSKDEQYF	TGTGCCAGCTCACCACGAGGCACTAGCAAGGACGAGCAGTACTTC
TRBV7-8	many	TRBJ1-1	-	CASSTTWWGQYTEAFF	TGTGCCAGCAGCACCACCTGGTGGGGGCAGTACACTGAAGCTTTCTTT
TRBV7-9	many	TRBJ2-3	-	CASSPPRLGPRTDTQYF	TGTGCCAGCAGCCCCCCGCGGCTCGGGCCTCGCACAGATACGCAGTATTTT
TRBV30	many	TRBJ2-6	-	CAWSVPGTGANVLTF	TGTGCCTGGAGTGTACCGGGGACTGGGGCCAACGTCCTGACTTTC
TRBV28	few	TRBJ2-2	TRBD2	CASTPGLVLSGELFF	TGTGCCAGCACCCCGGGACTAGTATTGTCCGGGGAGCTGTTTTTT
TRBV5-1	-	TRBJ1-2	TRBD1	CASSSGTGQIYTF	TGCGCCAGCAGCTCCGGGACAGGACAAATTTACACCTTC
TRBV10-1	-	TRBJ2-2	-	CAIAGLTNTGELFF	TGCGCCATCGCAGGGCTAACGAACACCGGGGAGCTGTTTTTT
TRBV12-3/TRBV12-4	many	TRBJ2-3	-	CASRGLTTDTQYF	TGTGCCAGCAGAGGACTTACCACAGATACGCAGTATTTT
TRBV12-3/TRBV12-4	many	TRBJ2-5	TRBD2	CASSLVHTSARETQYF	TGTGCCAGCAGTTTAGTTCATACTAGCGCCCGAGAGACCCAGTACTTC
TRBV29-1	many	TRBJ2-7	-	CSGFSGSDEQYF	TGCAGCGGGTTCTCCGGGAGTGACGAGCAGTACTTC
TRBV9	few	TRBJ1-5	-	CASGRDNQPQHF	TGTGCCAGCGGGAGGGACAATCAGCCCCAGCATTTT
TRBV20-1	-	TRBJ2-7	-	CSAVDRPYEQYF	TGCAGTGCTGTCGACCGTCCCTACGAGCAGTACTTC
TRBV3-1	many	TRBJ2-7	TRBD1	CASSHVRGREQYF	TGTGCCAGCAGCCATGTCAGGGGGCGCGAGCAGTACTTC
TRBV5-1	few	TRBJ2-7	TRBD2	CASSLAGLAGVSLYEQYF	TGCGCCAGCAGCTTGGCGGGACTAGCGGGAGTAAGCCTGTACGAGCAGTACTTC
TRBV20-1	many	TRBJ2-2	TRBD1	CSASSGTGTGELFF	TGCAGTGCTAGTTCCGGGACAGGGACCGGGGAGCTGTTTTTT
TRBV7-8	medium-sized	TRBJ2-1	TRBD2	CASRSGLADREQFF	TGTGCCAGCAGATCGGGACTAGCAGATCGTGAGCAGTTCTTC
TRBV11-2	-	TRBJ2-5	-	CASSRSVQETQYF	TGTGCCAGCAGTCGATCAGTACAAGAGACCCAGTACTTC
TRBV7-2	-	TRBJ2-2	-	CASSTDQPIFGGELFF	TGTGCCAGCAGCACAGACCAACCAATCTTCGGGGGGGAGCTGTTTTTT
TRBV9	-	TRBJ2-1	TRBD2	CASSGGASVAGFYNEQFF	TGTGCCAGCAGCGGTGGGGCAAGTGTAGCGGGGTTTTACAATGAGCAGTTCTTC
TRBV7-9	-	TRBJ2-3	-	CASSLDRGSDTQYF	TGTGCCAGCAGCTTAGATAGGGGCTCGGATACGCAGTATTTT
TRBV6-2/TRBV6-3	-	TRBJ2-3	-	CASSEASLTDTQYF	TGTGCCAGCAGTGAGGCGTCCCTTACAGATACGCAGTATTTT
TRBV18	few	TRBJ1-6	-	CASSPPSMGAGSPLHF	TGTGCCAGCTCACCTCCCTCAATGGGCGCGGGTTCACCCCTCCACTTT
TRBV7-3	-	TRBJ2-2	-	CASSSGPRGTGELFF	TGTGCCAGCAGCTCCGGGCCTCGAGGGACCGGGGAGCTGTTTTTT